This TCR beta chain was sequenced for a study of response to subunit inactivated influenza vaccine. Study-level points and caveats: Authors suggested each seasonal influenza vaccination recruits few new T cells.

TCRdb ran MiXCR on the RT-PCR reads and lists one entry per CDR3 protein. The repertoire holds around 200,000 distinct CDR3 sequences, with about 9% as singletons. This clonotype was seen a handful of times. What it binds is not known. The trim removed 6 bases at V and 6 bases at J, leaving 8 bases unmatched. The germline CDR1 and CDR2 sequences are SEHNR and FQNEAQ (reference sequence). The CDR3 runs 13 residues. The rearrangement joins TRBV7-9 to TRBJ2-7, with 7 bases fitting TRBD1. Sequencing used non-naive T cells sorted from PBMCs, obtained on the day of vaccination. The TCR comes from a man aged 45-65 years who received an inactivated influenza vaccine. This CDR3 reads CASRNRGFPEQYF. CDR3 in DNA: TGTGCCAGCAGAAACAGGGGATTTCCCGAGCAGTACTTC.